The source of this TCR beta chain is a study of cytomegalovirus exposure and HLA in healthy donors. Study conclusions and caveats: As a later analysis revealed, the rate of TCR association differed by HLA locus, with DRB1 most and HLA-C fewest.

To note about this clone: What it binds is unknown.

Germline assignment: CDR1 MNHEY and CDR2 SVGAGI. The CDR3 has 15 residues. The V and J ends lost 6 bases and 0 bases respectively, with 12 bases between them. With 60 Vbeta and 13 Jbeta primers, the PCR was carried out. The protocol was immunoSEQ multiplex PCR, while the TCRdb copy is restricted to in-frame clones and leaves out a portion. This sample contains about 51,000 clones. J is TRBJ2-1 and V is TRBV6-5, with unresolved D. Sequencing input: PBMCs. The TCR originated in a female donor in good health and CMV-seronegative. Here the CDR3 reads CASSPSASSYNEQFF. The CDR3, as DNA: TGTGCCAGCAGCCCAAGCGCAAGCTCCTACAATGAGCAGTTCTTC.